The source of this T cell receptor (beta chain) is a study of Graves' ophthalmopathy and Graves' hyperthyroidism. General study findings and limits: Blood also carried most expanded thyroid clonotypes exceeding 0.001 frequency. Prediction of ophthalmopathy progression reached roughly 64% sensitivity and about 72% specificity.

Scientists amplified the TCR beta CDR3 regions from RNA transcripts. The library came from an HTBI-primed first-round RT-PCR and a second-round multiplex PCR. TCRdb reprocessed the multiplex PCR reads via MiXCR and lists one record per CDR3 protein. The sample shows over 650,000 distinct CDR3 sequences, just over 40% of them seen only once. Ophthalmopathy was moderately-to-severely active, CAS at least 3, NOSPECS at least 4, lasting under 3 months. As diagnostic evidence, clinical symptoms, serum thyroxine, TRAb, thyroid ultrasound and orbital computed tomography were relied upon. Note on this clonotype: Its matching antigen is unknown.

V was clipped by 0 bases and J by 13 bases, with 21 bases between them. This CDR3 has 14 amino acids. Germline values: CDR1 SQVTM, CDR2 ANQGSEA. The receptor was derived from an adult man with Graves' ophthalmopathy. The sequenced sample consisted of peripheral blood. The chain links TRBV29-1 to TRBJ1-1; D is perhaps TRBD1 (5 bases). DNA of the CDR3: TGCAGCGTTGAAGATCCCAGCGGGGGACTCGGGGATTTCTTT. Protein product: CSVEDPSGGLGDFF.